This TCR beta chain stems from a study of T cell responses to AZD1222 COVID-19 vaccine. Across the study: Timing groups of about 4 and about 12 weeks for second doses were pooled. Study results and caveats: Clonal diversity was possibly underestimated, and white British individuals and females predominated among donors. Baseline testing showed seropositivity in only 6 or 7 AZD1222 recipients.

Notes on this clone: Antigen specificity is unknown.

Germline CDR1 MNHEY, CDR2 SVGAGI. The CDR3 is 14 residues long. Unmatched junction bases numbered 4, after V lost 6 bases and J lost 2 bases. Measured with immunoSEQ multiplex PCR; TCRdb has only the in-frame clones, and not every one. Of 110,000 or so clones in the sample, approximately 90% were seen once. This rearrangement joins TRBV6-5 to TRBJ2-1; TRBD1 matches 7 bases. This TCR was recovered from an adult in good health. Sequences were derived from peripheral blood, sampled on day 0 of AZD1222 vaccination. CDR3 region: CASRRQGAYNEQFF. CDR3 coding DNA: TGTGCCAGCAGGAGACAGGGTGCCTACAATGAGCAGTTCTTC.